This T cell receptor beta chain was captured by sequencing in a study of T cell responses to AZD1222 COVID-19 vaccine. Study results and caveats: In all cases, repertoires were sampled only after the peak T cell response. Females made up more of the donors, who were largely white British, and clonal diversity may have come out too low.

About this clone itself: Its antigen is unknown.

TCRdb keeps only in-frame clones here, not all; method: immunoSEQ multiplex PCR. The sample yields fewer than 250,000 clones, around 92% seen once. This CDR3 is built from 17 residues. Germline-derived CDR1 and CDR2 are MNHEY and SMNVEV (reference sequence). Trimming took off 3 bases at V and 1 base at J, with 16 bases between the two ends. This chain connects TRBV27 to TRBJ1-5; maybe TRBD1 (5 bases). The sequence came from an adult in good health. Sequencing used peripheral blood, obtained on day 0 of AZD1222 vaccination. The CDR3 DNA follows: TGTGCCAGCAGTTTGCTCGGAGACGGGGGAAGCAATCAGCCCCAGCATTTT. As protein: CASSLLGDGGSNQPQHF.